Listed below are T cell receptor beta chains from one sample, sequenced in a study of somatic mutations in cytotoxic T cells in rheumatoid arthritis. Sequencing used immunoSEQ multiplex PCR; TCRdb keeps in-frame clones, though not all of them. The table has under 25,000 clones, 75% to 90% seen once. Sequenced: CD8+ T cells sorted from blood. The receptors come from a woman in her 40s with rheumatoid arthritis. Both conserved end residues are trimmed from each CDR3.

>TRBJ2-1|TRBV13
ASSERGSSAPQNEQF
>TRBJ2-4|TRBV29-1
SGGQGEGIQY
>TRBJ1-2|TRBV19
ASSIEVRAWDGGYT
>TRBJ1-1|TRBV4-1
ASSQEPGDNTEAF
>TRBJ1-2|TRBV19
ASTGGLYGYT
>TRBJ2-7|TRBV27
ASSLSEWSEQY
>.|TRBV4-1
ASSQGGFSYEQY
>TRBJ2-2|TRBV5-1
ASSSPTASSTGELF
>TRBJ2-1|TRBV6-4
ASSVAGGNNEQF
>TRBJ2-2|TRBV5-1
ASTDRGGNTGELF
>TRBJ2-2|TRBV30
AWSVRENWPGELF
>TRBJ2-1|TRBV29-1
SVEPPGLAQNEQF
>TRBJ1-2|TRBV7-9
ASSVGTGGGYGYT
>TRBJ1-1|TRBV7-3
ASSSVGGSTEAF
>TRBJ2-2|TRBV7-9
ASGGANTGELF
>TRBJ2-5|TRBV30
AWSPGGEVTQY
>TRBJ1-3|TRBV28
ASSFSSGNTIY
>TRBJ1-2|TRBV2
ASSETGTGGLGSYGYT
>TRBJ2-7|TRBV30
AWSTGGEQY
>TRBJ2-1|TRBV5-4
ASSSQSSYNEQF
>TRBJ2-7|TRBV5-6
ASSPGVPSEQY
>TRBJ2-1|TRBV4-1
ASSQASAEQF
>TRBJ2-7|TRBV4-2
ASSHGTGSLYEQY
>TRBJ1-5|TRBV9
ASSGGQGNQPQH
>TRBJ2-7|TRBV4-1
ASSHGLGYEQY
>TRBJ1-5|TRBV19
AGGPGNQPQH
>TRBJ2-5|TRBV30
AWSGRDSYQETQY
>TRBJ2-7|TRBV15
ATSRASGYPPVYEQY
>TRBJ2-2|TRBV11-2
ASSLGTSANTGELF
>TRBJ1-2|TRBV7-8
ASSSLVSPQDGYT
>TRBJ2-7|TRBV19
ASSVGQGVEQY
>TRBJ1-1|TRBV28
ASSLTGEGDTEAF
>TRBJ2-7|TRBV30
AWSPGTAYEQY
>TRBJ2-2|TRBV11-1
ASSPGTGRLTGELF
>TRBJ1-1|TRBV10-2
ASSRDYNTEAF
>TRBJ1-5|TRBV9
ASSVGSDQPQH
>.|TRBV6-5
ASSYSGGAGEQY
>TRBJ2-7|TRBV6-6
ASSYSDRGYEQY
>TRBJ1-1|TRBV29-1
SVPPGTGKAEAF
>TRBJ2-5|TRBV9
ASSARGGRETQY
>TRBJ1-1|TRBV25-1
ASTQGLVSEAF
>TRBJ1-3|TRBV6-1
ASSDGGWGNTIY